This T cell receptor (beta chain) was identified in a study of Ad26.COV2.S vaccination and SARS-CoV-2 variants. Turning to the study itself: Vaccine-arm donor from the placebo-controlled COV1001 Ad26.COV2.S trial. Study-wide points: Measurements of TCR breadth and depth may have given underestimates of the total T cell responses. In vaccinated individuals, spike-specific CD8+ and CD4+ T cell responses reportedly displayed substantial breadth.

Treatment meaning: approximately 18 received Ad26.COV2.S at low or high dose, single or two shots; roughly five received placebo; per-sample allocation not given. Each sample was drawn 63 days after the first injection (of vaccine or placebo). In regard to this clone: Its antigen remains unknown.

Data came from immunoSEQ multiplex PCR; TCRdb stores just in-frame clones and leaves some out. The data hold approximately 400,000 clones, with 85% observed a single time. Looked up from germline, CDR1 is SEHNR and CDR2 is FQNEAQ (reference sequence). V shed 7 bases and J 0 bases; nucleotides not matched to a gene: 3. This CDR3 is built from 15 residues. The V call is TRBV7-9, the J call TRBJ2-3, with 11 bases lining up with TRBD2. The TCR sequence derives from a person between 18 and 60 years old who received the Ad26.COV2.S COVID-19 vaccine or a placebo. Sequenced material: peripheral blood, taken in a trial of Ad26.COV2.S vaccine versus placebo. Written as DNA, the CDR3 is TGTGCCAGCAAGACTAGCGGGACTAGCACAGATACGCAGTATTTT. It specifies CASKTSGTSTDTQYF.